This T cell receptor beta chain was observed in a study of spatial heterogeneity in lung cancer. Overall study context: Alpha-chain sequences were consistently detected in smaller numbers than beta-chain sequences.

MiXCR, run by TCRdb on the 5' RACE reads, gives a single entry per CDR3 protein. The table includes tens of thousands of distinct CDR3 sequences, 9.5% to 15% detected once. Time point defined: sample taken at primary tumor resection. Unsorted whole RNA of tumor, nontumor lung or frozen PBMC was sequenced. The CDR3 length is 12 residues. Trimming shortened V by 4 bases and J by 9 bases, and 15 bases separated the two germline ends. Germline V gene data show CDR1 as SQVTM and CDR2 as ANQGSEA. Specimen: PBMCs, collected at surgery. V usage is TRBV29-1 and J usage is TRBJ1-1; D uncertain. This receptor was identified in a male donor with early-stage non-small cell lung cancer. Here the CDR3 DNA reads TGCAGCGTTGCTTCTCTAGGCAGAAAAGCTTTCTTT. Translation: CSVASLGRKAFF.